This T cell receptor (beta chain) came from a study of T cell changes during pregnancy in multiple sclerosis. TCRdb's table, derived via immunoSEQ multiplex PCR, lists solely in-frame clones and lacks some. Counted here are 100,000 to 110,000 clones, approximately 90% occurring once; the ten biggest clones make up less than 2%. The CDR3 consists of 16 residues. Germline lookup yields CDR1 LGHNA and CDR2 YSLEER. Trimming at V came to 3 bases and at J to 4 bases, leaving 4 bases not matched to a gene. J is TRBJ2-3 and V is TRBV4-3; TRBD2 agrees at 13 bases. The sequence came from a female donor with multiple sclerosis, enrolled in a pregnancy study. The specimen was peripheral blood, collected after pregnancy. This CDR3 is CASSHSGTSGADTQYF. CDR3 nucleotide sequence: TGCGCCAGCAGCCATTCCGGGACTAGCGGGGCAGATACGCAGTATTTT.